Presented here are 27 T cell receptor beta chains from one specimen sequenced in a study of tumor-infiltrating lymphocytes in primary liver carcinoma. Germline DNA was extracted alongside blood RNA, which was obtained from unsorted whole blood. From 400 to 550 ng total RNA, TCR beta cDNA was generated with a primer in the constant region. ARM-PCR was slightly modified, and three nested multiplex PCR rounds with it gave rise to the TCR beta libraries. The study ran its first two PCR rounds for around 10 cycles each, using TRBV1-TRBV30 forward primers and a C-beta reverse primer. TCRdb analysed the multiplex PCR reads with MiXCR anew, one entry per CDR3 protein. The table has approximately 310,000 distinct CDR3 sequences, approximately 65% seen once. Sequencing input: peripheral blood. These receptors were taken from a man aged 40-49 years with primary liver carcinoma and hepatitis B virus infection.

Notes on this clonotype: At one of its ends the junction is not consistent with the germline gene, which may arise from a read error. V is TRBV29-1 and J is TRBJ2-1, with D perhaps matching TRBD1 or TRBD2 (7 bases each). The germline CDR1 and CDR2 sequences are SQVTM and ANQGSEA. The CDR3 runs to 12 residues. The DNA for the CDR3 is TGCAGAGTTCCATCAGGGGGGGGGGGGCAGCTCTTC. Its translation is CRVPSGGGGQLF.

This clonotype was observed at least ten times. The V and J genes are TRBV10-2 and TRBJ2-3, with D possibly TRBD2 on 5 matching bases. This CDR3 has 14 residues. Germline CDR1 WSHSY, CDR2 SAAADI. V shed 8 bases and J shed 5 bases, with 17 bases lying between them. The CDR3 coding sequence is TGCGCCAGCTCGAGCGGCTCCACATTAGATACGCAGTATTTT. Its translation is CASSSGSTLDTQYF.

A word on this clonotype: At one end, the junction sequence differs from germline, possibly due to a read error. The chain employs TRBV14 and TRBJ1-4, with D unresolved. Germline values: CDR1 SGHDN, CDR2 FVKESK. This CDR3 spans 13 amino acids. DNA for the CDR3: TGTGCCAGTAGCCAGGTGGCTCGTGAAAAACTGTTTTTT. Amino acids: CASSQVAREKLFF.

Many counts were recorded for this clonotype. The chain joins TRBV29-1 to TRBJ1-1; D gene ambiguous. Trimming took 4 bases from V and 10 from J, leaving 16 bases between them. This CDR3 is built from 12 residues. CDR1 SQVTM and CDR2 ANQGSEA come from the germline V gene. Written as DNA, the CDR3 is TGCAGCGTTGGCGCCAAAGGTGGAGGAGCTTTCTTT. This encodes CSVGAKGGGAFF. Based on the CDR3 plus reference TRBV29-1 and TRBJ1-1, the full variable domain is SAVISQKPSRDICQRGTSLTIQCQVDSQVTMMFWYRQQPGQSLTLIATANQGSEATYESGFVIDKFPISRPNLTFSTLTVSNMSPEDSSIYLCSVGAKGGGAFFGQGTRLTVV.

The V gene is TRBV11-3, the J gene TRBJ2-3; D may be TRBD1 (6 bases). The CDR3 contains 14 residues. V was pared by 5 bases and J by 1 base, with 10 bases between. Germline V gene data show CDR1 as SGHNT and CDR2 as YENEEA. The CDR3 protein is CASSHRTGTDTQYF. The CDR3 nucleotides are TGTGCCAGCAGCCATCGGACAGGCACAGATACGCAGTATTTT.

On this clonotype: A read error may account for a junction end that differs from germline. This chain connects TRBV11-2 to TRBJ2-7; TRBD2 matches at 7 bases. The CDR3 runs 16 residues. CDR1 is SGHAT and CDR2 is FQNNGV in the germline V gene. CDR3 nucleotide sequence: TGTGCCAGCAGTTTAGAACCTGGCGGGAGCTGGGTCGAGCAGAACTTC. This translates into CASSLEPGGSWVEQNF.

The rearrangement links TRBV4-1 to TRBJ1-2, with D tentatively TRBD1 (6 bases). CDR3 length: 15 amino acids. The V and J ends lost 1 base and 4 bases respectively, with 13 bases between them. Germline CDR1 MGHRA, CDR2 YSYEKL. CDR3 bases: TGCGCCAGCAGCCAAGTACAGGGAATGTCCTATGGCTACACCTTC. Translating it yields CASSQVQGMSYGYTF.

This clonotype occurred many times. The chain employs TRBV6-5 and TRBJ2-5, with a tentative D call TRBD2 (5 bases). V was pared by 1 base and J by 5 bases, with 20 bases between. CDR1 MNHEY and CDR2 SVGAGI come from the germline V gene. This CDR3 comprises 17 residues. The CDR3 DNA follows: TGTGCCAGCAGTTACTTGCCTAGCCATCCCATGGGGGAGACCCAGTACTTC. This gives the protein CASSYLPSHPMGETQYF.

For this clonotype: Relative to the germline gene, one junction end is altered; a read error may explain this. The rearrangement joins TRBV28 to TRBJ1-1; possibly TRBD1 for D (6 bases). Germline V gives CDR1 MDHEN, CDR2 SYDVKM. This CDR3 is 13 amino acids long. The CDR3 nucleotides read TGTGTCAGCCGGGGGCAGATGAACACTGAAGCTTTCTTT. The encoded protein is CVSRGQMNTEAFF.

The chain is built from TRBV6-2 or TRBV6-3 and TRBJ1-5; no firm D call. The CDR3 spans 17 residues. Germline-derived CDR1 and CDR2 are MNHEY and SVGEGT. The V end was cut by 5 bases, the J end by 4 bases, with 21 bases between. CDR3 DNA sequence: TGTGCCAGCAGTCCACTCCCTCTTAGACGGATTAATCAGCCCCAGCATTTT. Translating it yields CASSPLPLRRINQPQHF.

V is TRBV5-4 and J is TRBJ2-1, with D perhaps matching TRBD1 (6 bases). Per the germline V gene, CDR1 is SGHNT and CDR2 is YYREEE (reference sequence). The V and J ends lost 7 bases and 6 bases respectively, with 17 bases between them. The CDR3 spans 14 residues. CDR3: CASCPDRTRNEQFF. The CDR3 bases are TGTGCCAGCTGCCCAGACAGGACCCGCAATGAGCAGTTCTTC.

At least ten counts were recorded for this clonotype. The CDR3 nucleotides read TGTGCCAGCAGTTACTCGGGGACTAGCGGGGTCTACAATGAGCAGTTCTTC. Residues: CASSYSGTSGVYNEQFF. This chain connects TRBV6-2 or TRBV6-3 to TRBJ2-1; 13 bases are shared with TRBD2. Trimming cost V 0 bases and J 3 bases; bases outside gene matches: 2. Germline CDR1 and CDR2: MNHEY and SVGEGT. CDR3 length: 17 residues.

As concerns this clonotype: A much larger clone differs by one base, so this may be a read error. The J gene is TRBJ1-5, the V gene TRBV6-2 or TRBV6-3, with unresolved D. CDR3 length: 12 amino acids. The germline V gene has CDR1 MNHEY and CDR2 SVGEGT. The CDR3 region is CASNYNQQPQHF. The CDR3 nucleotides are TGTGCCAGCAATTACAATCAGCAGCCCCAGCATTTT.

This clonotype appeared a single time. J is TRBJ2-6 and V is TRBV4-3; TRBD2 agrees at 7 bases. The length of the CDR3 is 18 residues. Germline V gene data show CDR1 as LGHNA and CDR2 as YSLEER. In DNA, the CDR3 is TGCACCTGCAGCCAAGAGCCGTGGGGAGGGACGAGGGCCAACGTCCTGACTTTC. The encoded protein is CTCSQEPWGGTRANVLTF.

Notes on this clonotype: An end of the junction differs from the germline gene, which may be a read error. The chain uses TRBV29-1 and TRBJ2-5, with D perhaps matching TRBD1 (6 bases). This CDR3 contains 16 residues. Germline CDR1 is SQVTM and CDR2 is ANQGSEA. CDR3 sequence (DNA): TGCGGCGTTGAGTTAGGACAACGAAATCAGGGGGAGACCCAGTACTTC. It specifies CGVELGQRNQGETQYF.

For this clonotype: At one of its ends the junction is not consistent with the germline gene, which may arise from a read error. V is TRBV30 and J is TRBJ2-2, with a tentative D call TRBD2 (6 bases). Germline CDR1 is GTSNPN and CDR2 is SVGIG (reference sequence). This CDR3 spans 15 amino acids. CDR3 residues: CACRPSDANTGELYF. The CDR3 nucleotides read TGTGCCTGTCGGCCTAGCGACGCGAACACCGGGGAGCTGTATTTT.

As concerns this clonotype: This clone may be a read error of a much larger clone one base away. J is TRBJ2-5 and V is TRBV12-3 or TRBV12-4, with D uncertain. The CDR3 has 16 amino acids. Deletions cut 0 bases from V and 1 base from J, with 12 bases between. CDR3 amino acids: CASSLARLGPQETQYF. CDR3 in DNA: TGTGCCAGCAGTTTAGCGAGGCTAGGTCCCCAAGAGACCCAGTACTTC.

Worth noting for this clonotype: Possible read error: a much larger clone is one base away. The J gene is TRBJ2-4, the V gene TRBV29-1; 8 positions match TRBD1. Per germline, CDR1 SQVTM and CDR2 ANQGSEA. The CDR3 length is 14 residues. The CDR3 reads CGVEYGTGLDIQYF. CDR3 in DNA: TGCGGCGTTGAGTACGGGACAGGCCTCGACATTCAGTACTTC.

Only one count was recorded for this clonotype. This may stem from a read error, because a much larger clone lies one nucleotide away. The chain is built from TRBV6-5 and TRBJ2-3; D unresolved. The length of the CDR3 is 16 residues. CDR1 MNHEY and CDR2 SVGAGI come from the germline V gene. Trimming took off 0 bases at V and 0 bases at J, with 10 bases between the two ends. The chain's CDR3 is CASSYSPNESTDTQYF. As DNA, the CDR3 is TGTGCCAGCAGTTACTCTCCCAACGAGAGCACAGATACGCAGTATTTT.

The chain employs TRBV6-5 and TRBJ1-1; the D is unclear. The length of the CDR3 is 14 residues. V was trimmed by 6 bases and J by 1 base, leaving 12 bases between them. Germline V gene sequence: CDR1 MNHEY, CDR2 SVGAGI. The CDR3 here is CASRLGRTNTEAFF. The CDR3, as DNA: TGTGCCAGCAGGTTGGGAAGGACGAACACTGAAGCTTTCTTT.

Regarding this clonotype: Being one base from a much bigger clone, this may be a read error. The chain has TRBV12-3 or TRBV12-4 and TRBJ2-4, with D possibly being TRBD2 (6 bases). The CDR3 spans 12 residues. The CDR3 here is CASSLEGAGQHF. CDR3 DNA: TGTGCCAGCAGTTTGGAGGGTGCGGGGCAGCACTTC.

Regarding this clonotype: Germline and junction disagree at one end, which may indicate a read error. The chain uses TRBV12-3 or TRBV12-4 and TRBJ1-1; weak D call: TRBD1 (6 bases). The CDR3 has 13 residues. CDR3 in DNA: TGTGCCAGCAGTCTACAGGGTAACACTGAACCTTTCTTT. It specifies CASSLQGNTEPFF.

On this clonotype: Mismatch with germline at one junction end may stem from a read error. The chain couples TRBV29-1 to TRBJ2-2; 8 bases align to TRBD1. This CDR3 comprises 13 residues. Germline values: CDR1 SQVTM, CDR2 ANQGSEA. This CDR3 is CSVGRGRSGELLF. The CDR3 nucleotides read TGCAGCGTTGGCAGGGGGCGGTCCGGGGAGCTGCTTTTT.

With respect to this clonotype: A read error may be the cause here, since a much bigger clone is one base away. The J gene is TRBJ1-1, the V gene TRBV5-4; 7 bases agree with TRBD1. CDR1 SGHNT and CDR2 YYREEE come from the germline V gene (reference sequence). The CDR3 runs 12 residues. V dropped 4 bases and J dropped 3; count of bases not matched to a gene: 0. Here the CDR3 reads CASSRGHTEAFF. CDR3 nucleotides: TGTGCCAGCAGCAGGGGGCACACTGAAGCTTTCTTT.

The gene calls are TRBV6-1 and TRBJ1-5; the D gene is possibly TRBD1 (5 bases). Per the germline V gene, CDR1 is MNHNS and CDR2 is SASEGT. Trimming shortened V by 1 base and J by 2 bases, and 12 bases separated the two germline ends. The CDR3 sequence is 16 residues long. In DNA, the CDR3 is TGTGCCAGCAGTGAAGGGGGACTCTATGGCAATCAGCCCCAGCATTTT. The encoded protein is CASSEGGLYGNQPQHF.

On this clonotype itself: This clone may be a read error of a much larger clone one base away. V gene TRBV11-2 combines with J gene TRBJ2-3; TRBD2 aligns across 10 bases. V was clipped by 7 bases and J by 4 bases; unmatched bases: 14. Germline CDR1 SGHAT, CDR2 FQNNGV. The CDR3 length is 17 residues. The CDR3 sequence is CASNSGVASGRADTQYF. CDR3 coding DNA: TGTGCCAGCAACTCCGGCGTGGCAAGCGGGAGGGCAGATACGCAGTATTTT.

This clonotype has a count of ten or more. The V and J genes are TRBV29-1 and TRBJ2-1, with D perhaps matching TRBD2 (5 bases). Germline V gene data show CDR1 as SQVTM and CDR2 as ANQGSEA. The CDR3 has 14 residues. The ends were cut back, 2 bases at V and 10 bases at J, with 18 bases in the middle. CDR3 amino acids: CSVEQILASQEQFF. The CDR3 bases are TGCAGCGTTGAACAAATTCTGGCTAGCCAAGAGCAGTTCTTC.